This T cell receptor (beta chain) was captured in a study of blood T cell repertoires in COVID-19. Study-level information: Material from acute and convalescent COVID-19 was sourced from the United States, Italy and Spain.

The method was immunoSEQ multiplex PCR; TCRdb's version includes in-frame clones alone and lacks a portion of them. The profile shows a few hundred thousand clones, 89% of them singletons. The receptor was isolated from a woman in her thirties or forties who had recovered from COVID-19. The specimen was peripheral blood.

CDR3 bases: TGCAGTGCTAGTATTTCAGCGGGGAGCACAGATACGCAGTATTTT. Its translation is CSASISAGSTDTQYF. The rearrangement joins TRBV20-1 to TRBJ2-3; 7 bases align to TRBD2. With 3 bases clipped from V and 0 bases from J, the junction kept 6 bases outside the gene matches. The CDR3 spans 15 residues. Per germline, CDR1 DFQATT and CDR2 SNEGSKA (reference sequence).